One sample yielded the 28 T cell receptor beta chains listed below, sequenced in a study of blood T cell repertoires in COVID-19. The data were produced by immunoSEQ multiplex PCR, yet TCRdb's version contains in-frame clones alone and is incomplete. The sample carries more than 300,000 clones, around 87% recorded once. Sample: PBMCs or T cells enriched from blood (not recorded which). The source is a man aged 40-49 years in a cohort exposed to, infected with or recovered from COVID-19 (not recorded which).

The V call is TRBV2, the J call TRBJ2-7, with 7 bases matching TRBD2. Per the germline V gene, CDR1 is SNHLY and CDR2 is FYNNEI. Trimming took 5 bases from V and 0 from J; bases not matched to a gene: 4. This CDR3 has 14 amino acids. In DNA, the CDR3 is TGTGCCAGCAGTTTCGCTAGCGGCTCCTACGAGCAGTACTTC. Translated, it gives CASSFASGSYEQYF.

The table lists this clone with a count of one. V gene TRBV3-1 (or the pseudogene TRBV3-2) combines with J gene TRBJ1-3; TRBD1 is a possible D gene (6 bases). The CDR3 has 14 amino acids. Trimming left V 0 bases short and J 8 bases short, with 11 bases between. Germline V CDR1 and CDR2: LGHDT, YNNKEL (reference sequence). The CDR3 loop is CASSQDAGDDTIYF. DNA for the CDR3: TGTGCCAGCAGCCAAGATGCAGGGGACGACACCATATATTTT.

The chain links TRBV2 to TRBJ2-5; 11 nucleotides line up with TRBD1. The CDR3 has 15 amino acids. The junction had 8 bases not matched to a gene; V was cut back by 6 bases and J by 5 bases. CDR1 is SNHLY and CDR2 is FYNNEI in the germline V gene. The CDR3 is CASRVRTGGRETQYF. In nucleotides, the CDR3 is TGTGCCAGCAGAGTTCGGACAGGGGGCAGGGAGACCCAGTACTTC. Looking up the rest from reference TRBV2 and TRBJ2-5 gives the full variable domain: EPEVTQTPSHQVTQMGQEVILRCVPISNHLYFYWYRQILGQKVEFLVSFYNNEISEKSEIFDDQFSVERPDGSNFTLKIRSTKLEDSAMYFCASRVRTGGRETQYFGPGTRLLVL.

The chain joins TRBV9 to TRBJ2-3; 11 positions agree with TRBD2. The CDR3 covers 16 residues. CDR1 is SGDLS, CDR2 YYNGEE, per germline. The V and J ends lost 4 bases and 2 bases, in that order; junction bases with no gene match: 6. For the CDR3, the DNA is TGTGCCAGCAGCCCTGGGACTAGCGGAAACACAGATACGCAGTATTTT. This codes for CASSPGTSGNTDTQYF.

Written as DNA, the CDR3 is TGTGCCAGCAGCTCCCAGGGGAACAATCAGCCCCAGCATTTT. Its protein is CASSSQGNNQPQHF. J is TRBJ1-5 and V is TRBV7-9; tentatively, D is TRBD1 (6 bases). There are 14 residues in the CDR3. V lost 4 bases and J 3 bases, leaving 10 bases between the germline ends. Germline V lookup: CDR1 SEHNR, CDR2 FQNEAQ (reference sequence).

This clone was observed once. The V gene is TRBV7-8, the J gene TRBJ1-1; unclear D gene. This CDR3 has 14 amino acids. Germline lookup yields CDR1 SGHVS and CDR2 FQNEAQ. Trimming pared 5 bases from V and 4 bases from J, leaving 14 bases between. This CDR3 reads CASSIQAASTEAFF. In DNA form, the CDR3 reads TGTGCCAGCAGCATCCAGGCCGCGAGCACTGAAGCTTTCTTT.

The chain carries TRBV5-1 and TRBJ2-7; 7 positions match TRBD1. The germline V gene has CDR1 SGHRS and CDR2 YFSETQ. V dropped 0 bases and J dropped 5; count of bases not matched to a gene: 5. The CDR3 has 14 residues. CDR3 loop: CASSLGQGWNEQYF. CDR3 DNA sequence: TGCGCCAGCAGCTTGGGACAGGGTTGGAACGAGCAGTACTTC.

CDR3 in amino acids: CASSLIQSNQPQHF. The CDR3, as DNA: TGTGCCAGCAGTTTAATACAGTCCAATCAGCCCCAGCATTTT. The V and J genes are TRBV28 and TRBJ1-5; D gene uncertain. Germline lookup yields CDR1 MDHEN and CDR2 SYDVKM. Trimming cost V 2 bases and J 3 bases, with 8 bases left between them. This CDR3 comprises 14 residues.

The rearrangement joins TRBV7-9 to TRBJ2-7; 12 bases fit TRBD1. Looked up from germline, CDR1 is SEHNR and CDR2 is FQNEAQ (reference sequence). Losses at the gene ends were 3 bases for V and 5 bases for J; bases not matched to a gene: 2. This CDR3 contains 14 residues. The CDR3 sequence: CASSLGQGAHEQYF. In DNA, the CDR3 is TGTGCCAGCAGCTTGGGACAGGGGGCACACGAGCAGTACTTC.

V usage is TRBV9 and J usage is TRBJ2-3; possibly TRBD1 for D (6 bases). Germline V gives CDR1 SGDLS, CDR2 YYNGEE. The V and J ends lost 0 bases and 3 bases respectively, with 11 bases between them. This CDR3 contains 15 residues. The CDR3 coding sequence is TGTGCCAGCAGCGTAGGACCCGGGACAACAGATACGCAGTATTTT. Translation: CASSVGPGTTDTQYF.

CDR3 in DNA: TGTGCCTGCCCCAGTCTGGGCCCTTATAATTCACCCCTCCACTTT. This sequence encodes CACPSLGPYNSPLHF. This chain uses TRBV30 with TRBJ1-6, with D unresolved. The CDR3 sequence is 15 residues long. The V end was cut by 6 bases, the J end by 4 bases, with 16 bases between. Germline V lookup: CDR1 GTSNPN, CDR2 SVGIG (reference sequence). Variable domain in full (rest from reference TRBV30 and TRBJ1-6): SQTIHQWPATLVQPVGSPLSLECTVEGTSNPNLYWYRQAAGRGLQLLFYSVGIGQISSEVPQNLSASRPQDRQFILSSKKLLLSDSGFYLCACPSLGPYNSPLHFGNGTRLTVT.

The rearrangement uses TRBV30 and TRBJ1-2; tentatively, D is TRBD1 (5 bases). Germline V lookup: CDR1 GTSNPN, CDR2 SVGIG (reference sequence). V gave up 5 bases and J gave up 4 bases, with 20 bases separating them. This CDR3 is built from 15 residues. The CDR3 is CAWVRPRAYGYGYTF. The CDR3, as DNA: TGTGCCTGGGTTCGGCCCAGGGCCTATGGCTATGGCTACACCTTC.

This rearrangement joins TRBV28 to TRBJ1-2, with D unresolved. Per germline, CDR1 MDHEN and CDR2 SYDVKM. The CDR3 extends over 15 amino acids. Trimming shortened V by 3 bases and J by 1 base, and 12 bases separated the two germline ends. CDR3 nucleotides: TGTGCCAGCAGTTTCCCCACATCTAGTAACTATGGCTACACCTTC. Its protein is CASSFPTSSNYGYTF.

The chain joins TRBV19 to TRBJ2-1; tentatively, D is TRBD2 (5 bases). Deletions cut 1 base from V and 0 bases from J, with 7 bases between. The CDR3 has 15 residues. Germline assignment: CDR1 LNHDA and CDR2 SQIVND (reference sequence). The CDR3 DNA reads TGTGCCAGTAGTATAGCCGGGATCTCCTACAATGAGCAGTTCTTC. Its translation: CASSIAGISYNEQFF.

The rearrangement joins TRBV10-3 to TRBJ1-3, with D unresolved. The CDR3 runs 12 residues. Germline CDR1 ENHRY, CDR2 SYGVKD. Trimming removed 10 bases from V and 4 bases from J, with 11 bases in between. The CDR3 region has the DNA TGTGCCACCCAAGCACAGGGAAACACCATATATTTT. Its translation: CATQAQGNTIYF.

This clone was recorded many times. The rearrangement links TRBV5-1 to TRBJ1-2; D remains ambiguous. This CDR3 spans 14 amino acids. V lost 4 bases and J 5 bases, leaving 15 bases between the germline ends. The germline V gene has CDR1 SGHRS and CDR2 YFSETQ. CDR3 in DNA: TGCGCCAGCAGCCCCCAAGCGGAAAGTTATGGCTACACCTTC. As protein: CASSPQAESYGYTF. Combining the CDR3 with reference TRBV5-1 and TRBJ1-2 gives the whole variable domain KAGVTQTPRYLIKTRGQQVTLSCSPISGHRSVSWYQQTPGQGLQFLFEYFSETQRNKGNFPGRFSGRQFSNSRSEMNVSTLELGDSALYLCASSPQAESYGYTFGSGTRLTVV.

V is TRBV4-1 and J is TRBJ1-2; D ambiguous. The CDR3 runs to 14 residues. Trimming shortened V by 0 bases and J by 5 bases, and 10 bases separated the two germline ends. Germline V lookup: CDR1 MGHRA, CDR2 YSYEKL. The CDR3 spells CASSQDLGRYGYTF. The CDR3 DNA reads TGCGCCAGCAGCCAAGATCTAGGCCGATATGGCTACACCTTC.

This rearrangement joins TRBV29-1 to TRBJ1-1; TRBD1 might be the D (6 bases). This CDR3 comprises 13 residues. Trimming took off 6 bases at V and 1 base at J, with 12 bases between the two ends. Germline V CDR1 and CDR2: SQVTM, ANQGSEA. CDR3: CSVSPDRNTEAFF. The CDR3 region has the DNA TGCAGCGTCTCCCCGGACAGGAACACTGAAGCTTTCTTT.

This clone was seen only once. The chain carries TRBV3-1 (or the pseudogene TRBV3-2) and TRBJ1-6; no clear D gene. Germline-derived CDR1 and CDR2 are LGHDT and YNNKEL (reference sequence). The V end lost 0 bases, the J end lost 4 bases, and 7 bases lay between the germline ends. This CDR3 is built from 15 residues. The chain's CDR3 is CASSQDSVYNSPLHF. The CDR3 bases are TGTGCCAGCAGCCAAGATTCAGTATATAATTCACCCCTCCACTTT.

The chain carries TRBV7-9 and TRBJ2-3; D is ambiguous. The CDR3 covers 12 residues. Germline V gene lookup returns CDR1 SEHNR and CDR2 FQNEAQ (reference sequence). Trimming stripped 5 bases from V and 10 bases from J, with 13 bases between. The CDR3 here is CASSLSSSSQYF. CDR3 nucleotide sequence: TGTGCCAGCAGCCTCTCTAGTTCTTCGCAGTATTTT.

The chain uses TRBV5-4 and TRBJ2-3, with 7 bases lining up with TRBD2. Losses at the gene ends were 0 bases for V and 3 bases for J; bases not matched to a gene: 1. Germline V gene lookup returns CDR1 SGHNT and CDR2 YYREEE (reference sequence). The CDR3 is made up of 14 amino acids. The DNA of the CDR3 is TGTGCCAGCAGCTTGGCCGGGAGGACAGATACGCAGTATTTT. It encodes CASSLAGRTDTQYF.

The genes are TRBV7-3 and TRBJ1-3; D is undetermined. The CDR3 sequence is 14 residues long. Germline V CDR1 and CDR2: SGHTA, FQGTGA. V was clipped by 1 base and J by 0 bases, with 4 bases between them. The CDR3 sequence: CASSLSSSGNTIYF. The DNA for the CDR3 is TGTGCCAGCAGCTTAAGTAGCTCTGGAAACACCATATATTTT. The full variable domain, rest sourced from reference TRBV7-3 and TRBJ1-3, is GAGVSQTPSNKVTEKGKYVELRCDPISGHTALYWYRQSLGQGPEFLIYFQGTGAADDSGLPNDRFFAVRPEGSVSTLKIQRTERGDSAVYLCASSLSSSGNTIYFGEGSWLTVV.

The chain has TRBV5-1 and TRBJ1-2; D remains unclear. The CDR3 length is 13 residues. Germline assignment: CDR1 SGHRS and CDR2 YFSETQ. With 1 base removed from V and 7 bases from J, the gap between germline ends came to 11 bases. Here the CDR3 DNA reads TGCGCCAGCAGCTTGAACTCTGATGGTGGCTACACCTTC. It specifies CASSLNSDGGYTF.

DNA for the CDR3: TGTGCCAGCAGCCTCGGGACAGGGGGGAACCAGCCCCAGCATTTT. This codes for CASSLGTGGNQPQHF. The rearrangement links TRBV3-1 (or the pseudogene TRBV3-2) to TRBJ1-5; 11 bases agree with TRBD1. This CDR3 is 15 amino acids long. J was trimmed by 7 bases and V by 4 bases; bases with no gene match: 6. Germline CDR1 LGHDT, CDR2 YNNKEL (reference sequence).

The chain employs TRBV18 and TRBJ1-1; 10 bases fit TRBD1. CDR1 is KGHSH, CDR2 LQKENI, per germline. V was clipped by 2 bases and J by 5 bases; unmatched bases: 5. CDR3 size: 15 residues. This chain's CDR3 is CASSPDPGQGTEAFF. CDR3 in DNA: TGTGCCAGCTCACCAGACCCGGGACAGGGGACTGAAGCTTTCTTT.

The chain is built from TRBV5-1 and TRBJ2-7; 8 positions agree with TRBD2. The J segment lost 2 bases and the V segment lost 6 bases, leaving 4 bases of the junction unmatched. The germline V gene has CDR1 SGHRS and CDR2 YFSETQ. This CDR3 has 13 amino acids. This CDR3 reads CASNREGAYEQYF. CDR3 DNA sequence: TGCGCCAGCAACCGGGAGGGAGCCTACGAGCAGTACTTC. The full variable domain, its missing parts supplied by reference TRBV5-1 and TRBJ2-7, is KAGVTQTPRYLIKTRGQQVTLSCSPISGHRSVSWYQQTPGQGLQFLFEYFSETQRNKGNFPGRFSGRQFSNSRSEMNVSTLELGDSALYLCASNREGAYEQYFGPGTRLTVT.

This clone was detected only a few times. The rearrangement links TRBV27 to TRBJ2-7; the match to TRBD1 covers 9 bases. After removal of 2 bases from V and 3 bases from J, the junction contained 8 bases not matched to a gene. CDR3 size: 16 residues. CDR1 is MNHEY and CDR2 is SMNVEV in the germline V gene (reference sequence). CDR3: CASSLRAPGQGYEQYF. For the CDR3, the DNA is TGTGCCAGCAGTTTAAGGGCCCCGGGACAGGGCTACGAGCAGTACTTC.

This clone was detected only once. This chain connects TRBV5-1 to TRBJ2-7, with 14 bases that match TRBD2. V lost 3 bases and J lost 4; bases outside the gene matches: 6. This CDR3 spans 16 amino acids. CDR1 and CDR2 from the germline V gene are SGHRS and YFSETQ. The CDR3, as DNA: TGCGCCAGCAGCTCTGGGACTAGCGGGAGACTATACGAGCAGTACTTC. Translation: CASSSGTSGRLYEQYF. Full variable domain (remainder filled in from reference TRBV5-1 and TRBJ2-7): KAGVTQTPRYLIKTRGQQVTLSCSPISGHRSVSWYQQTPGQGLQFLFEYFSETQRNKGNFPGRFSGRQFSNSRSEMNVSTLELGDSALYLCASSSGTSGRLYEQYFGPGTRLTVT.